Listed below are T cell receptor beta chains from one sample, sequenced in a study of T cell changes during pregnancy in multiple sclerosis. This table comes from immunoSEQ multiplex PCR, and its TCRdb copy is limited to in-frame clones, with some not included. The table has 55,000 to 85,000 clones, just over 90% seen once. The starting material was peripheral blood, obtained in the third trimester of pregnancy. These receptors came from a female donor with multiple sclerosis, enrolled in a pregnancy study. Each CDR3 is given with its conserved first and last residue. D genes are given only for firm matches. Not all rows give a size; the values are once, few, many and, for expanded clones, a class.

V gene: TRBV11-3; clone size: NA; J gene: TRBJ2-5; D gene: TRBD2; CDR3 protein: CASSAGLAGGETQYF; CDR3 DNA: TGTGCCAGCAGCGCCGGGTTAGCGGGAGGGGAGACCCAGTACTTC
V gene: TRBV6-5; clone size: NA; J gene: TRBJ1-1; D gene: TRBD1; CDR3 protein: CASSPSGTGGTEAFF; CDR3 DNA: TGTGCCAGCAGCCCGTCCGGGACAGGGGGCACTGAAGCTTTCTTT
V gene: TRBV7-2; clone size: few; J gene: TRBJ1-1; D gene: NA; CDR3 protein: CASRQDNTEAFF; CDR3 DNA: TGTGCCAGCAGACAGGACAACACTGAAGCTTTCTTT
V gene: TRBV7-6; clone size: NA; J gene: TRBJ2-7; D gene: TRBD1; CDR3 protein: CASSPMGQSSSYEQYF; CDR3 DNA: TGTGCCAGCAGCCCAATGGGACAGAGTAGCTCCTACGAGCAGTACTTC
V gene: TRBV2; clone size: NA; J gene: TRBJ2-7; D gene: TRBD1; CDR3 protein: CASIFWQGVGGEQYF; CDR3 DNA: TGTGCCAGCATATTTTGGCAGGGGGTCGGTGGCGAGCAGTACTTC
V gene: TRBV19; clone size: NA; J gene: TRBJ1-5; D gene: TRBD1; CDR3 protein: CASSTQGGENQPQHF; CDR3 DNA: TGTGCCAGTAGTACGCAGGGGGGTGAAAATCAGCCCCAGCATTTT
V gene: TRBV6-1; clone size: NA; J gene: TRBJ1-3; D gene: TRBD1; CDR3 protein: CASSGQVNSGNTIYF; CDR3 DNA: TGTGCCAGCAGCGGACAGGTGAACTCTGGAAACACCATATATTTT
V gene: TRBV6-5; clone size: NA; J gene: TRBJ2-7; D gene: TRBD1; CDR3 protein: CASSYGQGVFFGEQYF; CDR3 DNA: TGTGCCAGCAGTTACGGGCAGGGGGTATTCTTCGGCGAGCAGTACTTC
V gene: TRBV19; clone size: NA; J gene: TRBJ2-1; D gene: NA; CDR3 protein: CASSIGWGGAYNEQFF; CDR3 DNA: TGTGCCAGTAGTATAGGCTGGGGCGGGGCTTACAATGAGCAGTTCTTC
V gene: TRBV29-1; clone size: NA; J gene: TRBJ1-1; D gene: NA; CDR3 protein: CSAYRYTEAFF; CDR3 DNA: TGCAGCGCCTACCGGTACACTGAAGCTTTCTTT
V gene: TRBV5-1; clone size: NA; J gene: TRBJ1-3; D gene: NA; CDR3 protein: CASSSRVSGNTIYF; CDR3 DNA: TGCGCCAGCAGCTCCAGGGTTTCTGGAAACACCATATATTTT
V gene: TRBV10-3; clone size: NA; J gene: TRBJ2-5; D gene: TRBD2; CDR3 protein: CAISEPSGGGETQYF; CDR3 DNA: TGTGCCATCAGTGAGCCCAGCGGGGGGGGAGAGACCCAGTACTTC
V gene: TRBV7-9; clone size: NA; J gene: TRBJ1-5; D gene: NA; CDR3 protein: CASSRMGGNQPQHF; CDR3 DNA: TGTGCCAGCAGCCGGATGGGCGGCAATCAGCCCCAGCATTTT
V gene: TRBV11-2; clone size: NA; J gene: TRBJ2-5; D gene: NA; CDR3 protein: CASSFERGGVETQYF; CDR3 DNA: TGTGCCAGCAGCTTTGAGCGAGGGGGGGTGGAGACCCAGTACTTC
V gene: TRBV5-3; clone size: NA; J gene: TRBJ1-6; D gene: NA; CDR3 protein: CARRNPGRWNSPLHF; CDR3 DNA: TGTGCCAGACGAAACCCGGGAAGGTGGAATTCACCCCTCCACTTT
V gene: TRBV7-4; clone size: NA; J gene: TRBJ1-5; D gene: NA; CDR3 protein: CASSFLRQPQHF; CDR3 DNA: TGTGCCAGCAGCTTTCTACGTCAGCCCCAGCATTTT
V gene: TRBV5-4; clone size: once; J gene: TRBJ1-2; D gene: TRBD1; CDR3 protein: CASSLEGAGGFYGYTF; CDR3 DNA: TGTGCCAGCAGCTTGGAAGGCGCAGGGGGCTTCTATGGCTACACCTTC
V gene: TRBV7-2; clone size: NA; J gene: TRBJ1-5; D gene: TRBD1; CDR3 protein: CASRGAGRGPQPQHF; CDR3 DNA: TGTGCCAGCAGGGGGGCGGGTAGGGGGCCCCAGCCCCAGCATTTT
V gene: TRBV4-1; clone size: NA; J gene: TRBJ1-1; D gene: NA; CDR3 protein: CASSPGSTTEAFF; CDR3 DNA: TGCGCCAGCAGCCCGGGGTCGACCACTGAAGCTTTCTTT
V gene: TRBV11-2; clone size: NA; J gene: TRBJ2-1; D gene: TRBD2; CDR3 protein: CASSSPGLAGGPYNEQFF; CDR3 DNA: TGTGCCAGCAGCTCCCCAGGCCTAGCGGGAGGACCTTACAATGAGCAGTTCTTC
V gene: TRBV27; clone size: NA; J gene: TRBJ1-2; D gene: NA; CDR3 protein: CASRYMGDFYGYTF; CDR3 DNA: TGTGCCAGCAGGTATATGGGGGACTTCTATGGCTACACCTTC
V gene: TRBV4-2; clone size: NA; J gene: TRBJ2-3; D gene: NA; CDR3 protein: CASSLRGRITDTQYF; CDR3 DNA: TGTGCCAGCAGCCTCAGGGGACGGATCACAGATACGCAGTATTTT
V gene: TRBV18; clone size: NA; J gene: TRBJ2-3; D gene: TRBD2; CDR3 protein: CASSQLRGSTDTQYF; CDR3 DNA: TGTGCCAGCTCACAACTGCGGGGGAGCACAGATACGCAGTATTTT
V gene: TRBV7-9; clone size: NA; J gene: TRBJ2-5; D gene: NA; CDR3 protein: CASSLGLGGAQYF; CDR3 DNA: TGTGCCAGCAGCTTAGGGCTAGGGGGAGCTCAGTACTTC
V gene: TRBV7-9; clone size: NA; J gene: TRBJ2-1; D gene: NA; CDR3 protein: CASSIRPDSGLQFF; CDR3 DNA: TGTGCCAGCAGCATACGACCGGATTCAGGGCTGCAGTTCTTC
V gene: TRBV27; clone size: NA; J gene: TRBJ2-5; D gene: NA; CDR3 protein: CASSSLSGDAKETQYF; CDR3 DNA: TGTGCCAGCAGTTCCCTCAGCGGAGATGCTAAAGAGACCCAGTACTTC
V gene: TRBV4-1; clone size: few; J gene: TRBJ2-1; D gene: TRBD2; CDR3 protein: CASSQDGQGTSEPNEQFF; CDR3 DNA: TGCGCCAGCAGCCAAGATGGCCAGGGGACTAGCGAACCCAATGAGCAGTTCTTC
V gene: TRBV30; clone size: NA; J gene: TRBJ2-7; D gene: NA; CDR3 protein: CAWGGGTTNSYEQYF; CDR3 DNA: TGTGCCTGGGGCGGAGGGACGACGAACTCCTACGAGCAGTACTTC
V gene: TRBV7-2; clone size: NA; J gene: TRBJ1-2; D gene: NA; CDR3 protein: CASSQSGANYGYTF; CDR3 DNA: TGTGCCAGCAGCCAATCAGGCGCTAACTATGGCTACACCTTC
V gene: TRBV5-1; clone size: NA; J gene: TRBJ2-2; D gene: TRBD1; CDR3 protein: CASKTGDTGELFF; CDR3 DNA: TGCGCCAGCAAGACAGGGGACACCGGGGAGCTGTTTTTT
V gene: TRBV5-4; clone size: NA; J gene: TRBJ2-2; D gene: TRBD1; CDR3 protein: CASSYPGTGGADTGELFF; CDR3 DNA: TGTGCCAGCAGCTACCCCGGGACAGGGGGCGCGGACACCGGGGAGCTGTTTTTT